These T cell receptor beta chains were read from a single sample in a study of vaccination effects on CD4 cells after COVID-19. Using immunoSEQ multiplex PCR, the repertoire was profiled, and TCRdb retains in-frame clones only, with some absent. The sample lists 60,000 to 75,000 clones, around 70% occurring once. These receptors' targets are unknown. The sample consisted of CD4+ T cells from PBMCs cultured with HIV peptides, taken before COVID-19 vaccination. These receptor sequences come from a human donor who had a prior SARS-CoV-2 infection. Both conserved end residues are part of each CDR3. Fields, in order: V gene, J gene, D gene, clone size, CDR3 DNA, CDR3 protein. D genes are given only for firm matches. Some rows have no size entry. The others give once, few or many, or a class for an expanded clone.

V gene: TRBV5-1; J gene: TRBJ2-7; D gene: TRBD2; clone size: NA; CDR3 DNA: TGCGCCAGCAGCTTGGGGACTAGCGCAACCTACGAGCAGTACTTC; CDR3 protein: CASSLGTSATYEQYF
V gene: TRBV24-1; J gene: TRBJ2-5; D gene: TRBD2; clone size: NA; CDR3 DNA: TGTGCCACCAGTGATTCCGGGACTAGCGGGCTACTTGGGACCCAGTACTTC; CDR3 protein: CATSDSGTSGLLGTQYF
V gene: TRBV11-3; J gene: TRBJ2-7; D gene: TRBD1; clone size: few; CDR3 DNA: TGTGCCAGCAGCTCGAGGACAGGGATGGGCGAGCAGTACTTC; CDR3 protein: CASSSRTGMGEQYF
V gene: TRBV5-6; J gene: TRBJ2-2; D gene: NA; clone size: NA; CDR3 DNA: TGTGCCAGCAGCATTTTACAGGGAGAGCTGTTTTTT; CDR3 protein: CASSILQGELFF
V gene: TRBV19; J gene: TRBJ2-3; D gene: NA; clone size: NA; CDR3 DNA: TGTGCCACCGAACTAGAGACAGATACGCAGTATTTT; CDR3 protein: CATELETDTQYF
V gene: TRBV30; J gene: TRBJ1-6; D gene: NA; clone size: NA; CDR3 DNA: TGTGCCTGGAGGGGCCATTCACCCCTCCACTTT; CDR3 protein: CAWRGHSPLHF
V gene: TRBV15; J gene: TRBJ2-7; D gene: NA; clone size: NA; CDR3 DNA: TGTGCCACCAGCAGAGATGGACATCCTACCTACGAGCAGTACTTC; CDR3 protein: CATSRDGHPTYEQYF
V gene: TRBV27; J gene: TRBJ2-4; D gene: TRBD2; clone size: few; CDR3 DNA: TGTGCCAGCAGTTTATTTGGACTAGCGGGGCTAGCCAAAAACATTCAGTACTTC; CDR3 protein: CASSLFGLAGLAKNIQYF
V gene: TRBV6-5; J gene: TRBJ2-3; D gene: TRBD2; clone size: NA; CDR3 DNA: TGTGCCAGCAGGGGACTAGCGGACCCCACAGATACGCAGTATTTT; CDR3 protein: CASRGLADPTDTQYF
V gene: TRBV29-1; J gene: TRBJ2-7; D gene: TRBD2; clone size: NA; CDR3 DNA: TGCAGCGCCTTGACTCTAGCGGGAGCGTCCTACGAGCAGTACTTC; CDR3 protein: CSALTLAGASYEQYF
V gene: TRBV27; J gene: TRBJ1-5; D gene: TRBD1; clone size: NA; CDR3 DNA: TGTGCCAGCAGTTCCTGGGACAGGGACGGGCCCCAGCATTTT; CDR3 protein: CASSSWDRDGPQHF
V gene: TRBV30; J gene: TRBJ2-7; D gene: NA; clone size: NA; CDR3 DNA: TGTGCCATGTCAGTGGGCGGCCGCTACGAGCAGTACTTC; CDR3 protein: CAMSVGGRYEQYF
V gene: TRBV30; J gene: TRBJ2-7; D gene: TRBD1; clone size: few; CDR3 DNA: TGTGCCTGGAGTGAAGATGGACAGGGGTTCGACGAGCAGTACTTC; CDR3 protein: CAWSEDGQGFDEQYF
V gene: TRBV4-2; J gene: TRBJ2-1; D gene: TRBD2; clone size: NA; CDR3 DNA: TGTGCCAGCAGCCCTCCGGGACTAGCGGGAGTGTATGAGCAGTTCTTC; CDR3 protein: CASSPPGLAGVYEQFF
V gene: TRBV4-2; J gene: TRBJ2-1; D gene: NA; clone size: NA; CDR3 DNA: TGTGCCAGCAGCCAAGGTGCGGGACGCGACAATGAGCAGTTCTTC; CDR3 protein: CASSQGAGRDNEQFF
V gene: TRBV5-6; J gene: TRBJ2-7; D gene: NA; clone size: NA; CDR3 DNA: TGTGCCAGCAGCTTAACAGCTTACGAGCAGTACTTC; CDR3 protein: CASSLTAYEQYF
V gene: TRBV4-1; J gene: TRBJ1-2; D gene: NA; clone size: NA; CDR3 DNA: TGCGCCAGCAGCCAAAACGCAGGGGTCTTTGGCTACACCTTC; CDR3 protein: CASSQNAGVFGYTF